The rows below give T cell receptor beta chains drawn from one sample of a study of Graves' ophthalmopathy and Graves' hyperthyroidism. TCRdb re-derived calls from the multiplex PCR reads in MiXCR, one entry per CDR3 protein. The sample shows about 380,000 distinct CDR3 sequences, less than 20% of them seen only once. Sequenced material: peripheral blood. These receptors came from a woman aged 18 to 35 with stable Graves' hyperthyroidism. Both conserved end residues are part of each CDR3. D genes are given only for firm matches. A row's size may be missing; if present it is once, few, many or a size class.

clone size: many
J gene: TRBJ2-2
V gene: TRBV12-3/TRBV12-4
D gene: TRBD1
CDR3 protein: CASSQRQGAVPGTGELFF
CDR3 DNA: TGTGCCAGCAGTCAAAGACAGGGGGCGGTCCCGGGCACCGGGGAGCTGTTTTTT

clone size: NA
J gene: TRBJ2-2
V gene: TRBV12-5
D gene: TRBD1
CDR3 protein: CASRPGTGLTGELFF
CDR3 DNA: TGTGCTAGCCGCCCTGGGACAGGACTCACCGGGGAGCTGTTTTTT

clone size: NA
J gene: TRBJ2-5
V gene: TRBV5-1
D gene: NA
CDR3 protein: CASSLDPGRETQYF
CDR3 DNA: TGCGCCAGCAGCTTGGATCCAGGGAGAGAGACCCAGTACTTC

clone size: many
J gene: TRBJ1-1
V gene: TRBV9
D gene: NA
CDR3 protein: CASSPGMNTEAFF
CDR3 DNA: TGTGCCAGCAGCCCCGGGATGAACACTGAAGCTTTCTTT

clone size: NA
J gene: TRBJ2-7
V gene: TRBV5-1
D gene: NA
CDR3 protein: CASRGALTYEQYF
CDR3 DNA: TGCGCCAGCAGGGGGGCTTTAACCTACGAGCAGTACTTC

clone size: few
J gene: TRBJ2-7
V gene: TRBV9
D gene: NA
CDR3 protein: CASSANPQSYEQYF
CDR3 DNA: TGTGCCAGCAGCGCAAACCCTCAGTCCTACGAGCAGTACTTC

clone size: many
J gene: TRBJ2-7
V gene: TRBV5-1
D gene: NA
CDR3 protein: CASRSGIAVSYEQYF
CDR3 DNA: TGCGCCAGCAGGTCGGGGATTGCCGTCTCCTACGAGCAGTACTTC

clone size: NA
J gene: TRBJ2-5
V gene: TRBV2
D gene: TRBD2
CDR3 protein: CASRDTSVQETQYF
CDR3 DNA: TGTGCCAGCAGGGATACTAGCGTGCAAGAGACCCAGTACTTC

clone size: many
J gene: TRBJ2-6
V gene: TRBV19
D gene: TRBD1
CDR3 protein: CASSPTGTGGLGANVLTF
CDR3 DNA: TGTGCCAGTAGTCCAACCGGGACAGGGGGATTGGGGGCCAACGTCCTGACTTTC

clone size: many
J gene: TRBJ2-7
V gene: TRBV2
D gene: TRBD1
CDR3 protein: CASSGTGGYHEQYF
CDR3 DNA: TGTGCCAGCAGCGGGACAGGGGGCTACCACGAGCAGTACTTC

clone size: many
J gene: TRBJ1-2
V gene: TRBV12-3/TRBV12-4
D gene: NA
CDR3 protein: CASSLDRGVAYGYTF
CDR3 DNA: TGTGCCAGCAGTTTAGATCGGGGGGTAGCCTATGGCTACACCTTC

clone size: few
J gene: TRBJ1-5
V gene: TRBV6-2/TRBV6-3
D gene: NA
CDR3 protein: CASSWGTAQHF
CDR3 DNA: TGTGCCAGCAGTTGGGGTACCGCCCAGCATTTT

clone size: NA
J gene: TRBJ2-4
V gene: TRBV4-1
D gene: TRBD1
CDR3 protein: CASSRPGQTKGNIKYF
CDR3 DNA: TGCGCCAGCAGCCGCCCGGGACAGACAAAAGGGAACATTAAGTACTTC

clone size: NA
J gene: TRBJ2-5
V gene: TRBV5-5
D gene: NA
CDR3 protein: CASSLLYGETQYF
CDR3 DNA: TGTGCCAGCAGCTTGTTATATGGGGAGACCCAGTACTTC